This T cell receptor beta chain was captured in a study of identical twins. Germline values: CDR1 SEHNR, CDR2 FQNEAQ (reference sequence). V was pared by 2 bases and J by 6 bases, with 8 bases between. The CDR3 covers 12 residues. MiXCR, applied by TCRdb to the 5' RACE reads, yields one record per CDR3 protein. Here the sample spans 250,000 or so distinct CDR3 sequences, about 8% being singletons. These data also formed part of another study, on yellow fever vaccine responses in identical twins. That source reports: Twins reportedly had a vaccine T cell response that seemed partly convergent, partly personalized.

This receptor was identified in a woman younger than 30 in good health. Material for sequencing was CD8+ T cells sorted from blood. This rearrangement joins TRBV7-9 to TRBJ2-7, with D perhaps TRBD1 (6 bases). The CDR3 loop is CASSLIGGEQYF. CDR3 DNA sequence: TGTGCCAGCAGCTTAATAGGGGGCGAGCAGTACTTC.